This TCR beta chain was recovered during a study of Graves' ophthalmopathy and Graves' hyperthyroidism. Researchers took RNA transcripts and amplified TCR beta CDR3 regions from them. Scientists carried out first-round RT-PCR using HTBI primers and then a second-round multiplex PCR. TCRdb itself ran the multiplex PCR reads through MiXCR, one entry per CDR3 protein. The data contain approximately 700,000 distinct CDR3 sequences, 40% of them singletons. This clonotype occurred a few times. Trimming pared 5 bases from V and 6 bases from J, leaving 7 bases between. The CDR3 loop spans 12 amino acids. CDR1 and CDR2 from the germline V gene are SEHNR and FQNEAQ (reference sequence).

The chain has TRBV7-9 and TRBJ2-2; D ambiguous. The sequenced sample was peripheral blood. The source is an adult man with Graves' ophthalmopathy. The DNA of the CDR3 is TGTGCCAGCAGCCCGATGTCCGGGGAGCTGTTTTTT. It encodes CASSPMSGELFF. Drawing the rest from reference TRBV7-9 and TRBJ2-2, the complete variable domain is DTGVSQNPRHKITKRGQNVTFRCDPISEHNRLYWYRQTLGQGPEFLTYFQNEAQLEKSRLLSDRFSAERPKGSFSTLEIQRTEQGDSAMYLCASSPMSGELFFGEGSRLTVL.